This T cell receptor (beta chain) emerged from a study of T cells after yellow fever vaccination. UMIs and a universal primer site were added when TCR cDNA was made by 5'RACE template switching. TCRdb re-called the 5' RACE reads with MiXCR, one entry per CDR3 protein. The repertoire holds approximately 300,000 distinct CDR3 sequences, with approximately 12% as singletons. Germline CDR1 reads LGHNA; CDR2 reads YSLEER. Trimming left V 0 bases short and J 0 bases short, with 11 bases between. The CDR3 consists of 16 residues. General observations from the study: Although the secondary response was weaker, it peaked faster, at day 5 versus 15. Abundant clonotypes from the bulk population could contaminate FACS-sorted repertoires. Among primary-vaccination clones, most reappeared after the booster, at just under 98% for CD4 and approximately 88% for CD8.

This clonotype has more than one count but fewer than ten. Its antigen remains unidentified. The TCR originated in a young man who received the YFV17D yellow fever vaccine. The V gene is TRBV4-3, the J gene TRBJ1-2; no firm D call. The sequenced sample was CD4+ T cells sorted from PBMCs, obtained 45 days after the yellow fever booster vaccination. The CDR3 is CASSQDVTDPNYGYTF. CDR3 in DNA: TGCGCCAGCAGCCAAGATGTAACAGACCCTAACTATGGCTACACCTTC.